Described below is a single T cell receptor beta chain sequence and its context. Antigen: not known. This specimen belongs to a study of long-term antiretroviral therapy in people with HIV. Overall study context: The 2015 recommendation for immediate ART came about a decade after the earliest samples. The study's findings and limits: ART adherence, viral resistance and therapy changes were not recorded. Clonal expansions arising prior to ART prevailed in the repertoire at every time point.

At survey level, the immunoSEQ assay was run in its v3.0 version. Libraries were prepared by immunoSEQ multiplex PCR; TCRdb keeps only in-frame clonotypes and omits some of them. This table has over 35,000 clones, roughly 80% appearing once. Every donor had one or more pre-ART and two or more post-ART PBMC samples. Sequencing used unsorted PBMCs, obtained 1.5 years after starting antiretroviral therapy. The clonotype was recovered from a man between 18 and 29 years old with HIV.

The chain's CDR3 is CASSPTGGGTEAFF. In nucleotides, the CDR3 is TGTGCCAGCAGCCCGACAGGGGGCGGTACTGAAGCTTTCTTT. The rearrangement links TRBV7-9 to TRBJ1-1; 10 positions agree with TRBD1. Germline V lookup: CDR1 SEHNR, CDR2 FQNEAQ (reference sequence). The CDR3 is 14 amino acids. The V segment lost 5 bases and the J segment 5 bases; nucleotides outside the gene matches: 5.